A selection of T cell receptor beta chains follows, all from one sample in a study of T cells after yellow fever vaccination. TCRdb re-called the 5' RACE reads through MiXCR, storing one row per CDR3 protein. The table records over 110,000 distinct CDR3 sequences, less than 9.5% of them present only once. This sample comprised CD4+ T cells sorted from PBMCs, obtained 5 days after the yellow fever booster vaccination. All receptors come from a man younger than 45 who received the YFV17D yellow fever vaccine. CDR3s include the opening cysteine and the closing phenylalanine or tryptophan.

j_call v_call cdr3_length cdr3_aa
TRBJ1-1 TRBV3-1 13 CASSPDGNTEAFF
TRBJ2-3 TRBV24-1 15 CATTAGVAVTDTQYF
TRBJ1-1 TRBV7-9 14 CASSSPGWGTEAFF
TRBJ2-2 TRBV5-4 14 CASRRDADTGELFF
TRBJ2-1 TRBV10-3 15 CAISEREARYNEQFF
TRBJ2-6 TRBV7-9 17 CASSPDLGFSGANVLTF
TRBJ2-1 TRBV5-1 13 CASSLELTGEQFF
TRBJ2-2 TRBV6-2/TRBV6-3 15 CASSYRVAGDGELFF
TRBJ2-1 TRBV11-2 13 CASSPPNYNEQFF
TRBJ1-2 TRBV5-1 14 CASSIGQGSYGYTF
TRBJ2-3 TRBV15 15 CATSGGTGQPDTQYF
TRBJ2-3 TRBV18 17 CASSTVLASFSTDTQYF
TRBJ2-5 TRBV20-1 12 CSAGESTETQYF
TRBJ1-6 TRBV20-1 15 CSARDPGAYNSPLHF
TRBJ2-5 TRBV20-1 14 CSARAPQSQETQYF
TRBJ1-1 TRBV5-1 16 CASSLTQQGTYTEAFF
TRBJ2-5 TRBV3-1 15 CASSHEDFLRETQYF
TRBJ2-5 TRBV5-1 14 CASSSQGLKETQYF
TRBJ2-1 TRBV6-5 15 CASSPSAGTGFEQFF
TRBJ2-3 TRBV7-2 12 CASSGFRDTQYF
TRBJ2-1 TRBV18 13 CASSPTLENEQFF
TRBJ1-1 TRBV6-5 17 CASSYSSTLIRNTEAFF
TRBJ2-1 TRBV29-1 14 CSGTSGRIRNEQFF
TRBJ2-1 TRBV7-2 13 CASSLGRYNEQFF
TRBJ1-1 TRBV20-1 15 CSALRDRALRTEAFF
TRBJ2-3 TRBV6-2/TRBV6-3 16 CASSFSAGKDTDTQYF
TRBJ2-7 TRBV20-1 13 CSARRPLLGEQYF
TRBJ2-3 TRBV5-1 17 CASSFQGSASGSDTQYF
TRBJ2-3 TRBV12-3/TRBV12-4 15 CASTRQQGGTDTQYF
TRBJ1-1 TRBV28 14 CASSFGTLNTEAFF
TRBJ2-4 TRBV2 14 CASSEARKKNIQYF
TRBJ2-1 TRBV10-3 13 CAISRDIYNEQFF
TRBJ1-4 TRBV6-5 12 CASSRQGEKLFF
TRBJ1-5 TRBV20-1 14 CSARGGPSNQPQHF
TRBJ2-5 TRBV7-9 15 CASSIPDGGQETQYF
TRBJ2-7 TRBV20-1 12 CSASGGHYEQYF
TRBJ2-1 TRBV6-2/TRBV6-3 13 CASSPLGTSSVFF
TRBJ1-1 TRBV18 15 CASSPYTGAGTEAFF
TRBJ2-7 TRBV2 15 CASSERTSQQGEQYF
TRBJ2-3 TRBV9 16 CASSVRGTSATNTQYF
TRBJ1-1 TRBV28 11 CASVSWTEAFF
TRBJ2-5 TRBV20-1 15 CSAPPRSGPVETQYF
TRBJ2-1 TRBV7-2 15 CASSIISSGYNEQFF
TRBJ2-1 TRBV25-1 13 CASSVGGFAEQFF
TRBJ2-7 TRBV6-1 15 CASSVSGPTTYEQYF
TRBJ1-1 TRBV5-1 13 CASRGVRNTEAFF
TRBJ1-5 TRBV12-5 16 CASGARESTGNQPQHF
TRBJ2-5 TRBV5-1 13 CASSSYHQETQYF